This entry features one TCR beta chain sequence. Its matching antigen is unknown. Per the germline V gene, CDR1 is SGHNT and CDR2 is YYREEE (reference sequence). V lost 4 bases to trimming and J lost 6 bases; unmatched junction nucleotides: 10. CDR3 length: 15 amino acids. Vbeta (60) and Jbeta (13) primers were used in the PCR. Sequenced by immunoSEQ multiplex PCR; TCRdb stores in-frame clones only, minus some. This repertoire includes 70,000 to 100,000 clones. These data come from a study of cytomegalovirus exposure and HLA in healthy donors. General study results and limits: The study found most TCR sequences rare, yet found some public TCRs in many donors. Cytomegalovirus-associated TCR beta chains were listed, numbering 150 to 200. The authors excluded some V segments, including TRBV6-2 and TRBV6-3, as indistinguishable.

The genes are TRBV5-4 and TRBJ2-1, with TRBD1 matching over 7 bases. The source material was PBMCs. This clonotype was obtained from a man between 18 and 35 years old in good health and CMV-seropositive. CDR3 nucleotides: TGTGCCAGCAGCCAGACAGGGACCTTAGGCAATGAGCAGTTCTTC. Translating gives CASSQTGTLGNEQFF.